Detailed here is one T cell receptor (beta chain). The record originates from a study of technical replicates of blood from several donors. Measured with immunoSEQ multiplex PCR; TCRdb has only the in-frame clones, and not every one. The sample lists around 57,000 clones, around 97% occurring once. The V and J ends lost 7 bases and 5 bases respectively, with 12 bases between them. Germline CDR1 reads SNHLY; CDR2 reads FYNNEI. This CDR3 region has 13 residues. The sequence was obtained from a human donor in good health. The specimen sequenced was T cells isolated from PBMCs. This chain uses TRBV2 with TRBJ1-5; no reliable D call. CDR3 DNA sequence: TGTGCCAGCACCCCTAGGCGGGATCAGCCCCAGCATTTT. It yields the protein CASTPRRDQPQHF.